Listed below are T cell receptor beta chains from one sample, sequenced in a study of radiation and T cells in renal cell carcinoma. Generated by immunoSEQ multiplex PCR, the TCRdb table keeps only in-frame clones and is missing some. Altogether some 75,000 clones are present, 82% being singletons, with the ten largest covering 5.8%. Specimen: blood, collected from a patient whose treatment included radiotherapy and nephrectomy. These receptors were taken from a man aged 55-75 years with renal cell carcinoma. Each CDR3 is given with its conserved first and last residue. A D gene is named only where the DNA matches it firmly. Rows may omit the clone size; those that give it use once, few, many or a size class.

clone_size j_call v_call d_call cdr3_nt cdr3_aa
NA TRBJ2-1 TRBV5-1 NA TGCGCCAGCAGCTTGATTCCCTCGGGAAGGGGAGGCAATGAGCAGTTCTTC CASSLIPSGRGGNEQFF
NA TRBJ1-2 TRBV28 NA TGTGCCAGCAGTTTTCTCTACGGGACTATAGCTAACTATGGCTACACCTTC CASSFLYGTIANYGYTF
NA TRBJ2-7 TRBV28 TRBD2 TGTGCCAGCAGTCCCCTAGCGGGGTCGAGCTCCTACGAGCAGTACTTC CASSPLAGSSSYEQYF
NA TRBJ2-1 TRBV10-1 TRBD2 TGCGCCAGCAGTGGTCCGCTAGCGGGAGGAAGGCCGACTGAGCAGTTCTTC CASSGPLAGGRPTEQFF
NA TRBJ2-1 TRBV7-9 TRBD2 TGTGCCAGCAGCTTTAGCGGGAGGGGAGGGAATGAGCAGTTCTTC CASSFSGRGGNEQFF
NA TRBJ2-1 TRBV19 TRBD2 TGTGCCAGTAGTATAGCGGGAGGGCCCCTAGACGTCTACAATGAGCAGTTCTTC CASSIAGGPLDVYNEQFF
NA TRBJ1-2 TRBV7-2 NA TGTGCCAGCAGCTTAGCAGGGGGTGAAGAGCTGTATGGCTACACCTTC CASSLAGGEELYGYTF
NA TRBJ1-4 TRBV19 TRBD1 TGTGCCAGTAAACCAGGGACAGGGAATGAAAAACTGTTTTTT CASKPGTGNEKLFF
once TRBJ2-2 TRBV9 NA TGTGCCAGCGGGGACTCGGGGGTAGCAAACACCGGGGAGCTGTTTTTT CASGDSGVANTGELFF
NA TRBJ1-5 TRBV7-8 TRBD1 TGTGCCAGCAGCTTAGCGAACAGGGGCCGCAATCAGCCCCAGCATTTT CASSLANRGRNQPQHF
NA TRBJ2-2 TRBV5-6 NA TGTGCCAGCAGGCTACTGGGTCGCGGGGCTTCGGACACCGGGGAGCTGTTTTTT CASRLLGRGASDTGELFF
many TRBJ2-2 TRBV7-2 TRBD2 TGTGCCAGCAGCGTCTACCTAGCGGGAGAGGTGTTTTTT CASSVYLAGEVFF
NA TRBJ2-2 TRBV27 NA TGTGCCAGCCGACCGCACAGGTCCGTCGGGACCGGGGAGCTGTTTTTT CASRPHRSVGTGELFF
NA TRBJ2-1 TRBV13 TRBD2 TGTGCCAGCAGACCCACTAGCGGAGCTTCCTACAATGAGCAGTTCTTC CASRPTSGASYNEQFF
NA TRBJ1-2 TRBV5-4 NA TGTGCCAGCAGCTTCGTAGGTGGCGGAGGCTACACCTTC CASSFVGGGGYTF
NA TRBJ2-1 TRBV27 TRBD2 TGTGCCAGCAGTTTAGGGACTAGCGGGAGTTTACCCTACAATGAGCAGTTCTTC CASSLGTSGSLPYNEQFF
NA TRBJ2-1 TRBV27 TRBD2 TGTGCCAGCAGCCGGGGAGGGAGCAATGAGCAGTTCTTC CASSRGGSNEQFF
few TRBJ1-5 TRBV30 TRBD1 TGTGCCTCGAACCGACAGGGGGCAAACCAGCCCCAGCATTTT CASNRQGANQPQHF
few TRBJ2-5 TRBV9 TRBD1 TGTGCCAGCAGCGTAGTCGAGGGGACAGGGGGGGAGACCCAGTACTTC CASSVVEGTGGETQYF
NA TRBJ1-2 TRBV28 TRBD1 TGTGCCAGCAGTTATGACAGGGTGGGCTACACCTTC CASSYDRVGYTF
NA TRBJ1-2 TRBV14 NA TGTGCCAGCAGCCAAGGCTCGTTCTATGGCTACACCTTC CASSQGSFYGYTF
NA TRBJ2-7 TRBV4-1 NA TGCGCCAGCAGCCAAGACTGGGGGGCGGGAGCGGGCTCCTACGAGCAGTACTTC CASSQDWGAGAGSYEQYF
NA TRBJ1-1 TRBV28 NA TGTGCCAGCAGCCTAGGAACGGAGGAGTCTGAAGCTTTCTTT CASSLGTEESEAFF
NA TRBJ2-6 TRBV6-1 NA TGTGCCAGCAGTGAGAGGGGAGATGGGGCCAACGTCCTGACTTTC CASSERGDGANVLTF
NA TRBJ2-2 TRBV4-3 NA TGCGCCAGCAGCCAGCCGGCCTTACTAGGGACCGGGGAGCTGTTTTTT CASSQPALLGTGELFF
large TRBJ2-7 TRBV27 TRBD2 TGTGCCAGCGGATTAAAGGGCGGGAGTTACGAGCAGTACTTC CASGLKGGSYEQYF
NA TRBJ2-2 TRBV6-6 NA TGTGCCAGCAGTACAGGGGTAGCGGCAGTAAATTTT CASSTGVAAVNF
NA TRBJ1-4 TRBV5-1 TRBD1 TGCGCCAGCAGCCTCAACAGGGGTCGGGGGGAAAAACTGTTTTTT CASSLNRGRGEKLFF
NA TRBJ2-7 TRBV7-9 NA TGTGCCAGCAGCTTAGCGTTCCTAGTCTCCGAGCAGTACTTC CASSLAFLVSEQYF
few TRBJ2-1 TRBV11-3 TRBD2 TGTGCCAGCAGCTTGCTAGCGGGAGCCTACAATGAGCAGTTCTTC CASSLLAGAYNEQFF
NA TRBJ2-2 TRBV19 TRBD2 TGTGCCAGTAGTATCTCTAGCGGGAGTGTAACCGGGGAGCTGTTTTTT CASSISSGSVTGELFF
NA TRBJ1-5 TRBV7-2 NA TGTGCCAGCAGCTTAGGACCCAATCAGCCCCAGCATTTT CASSLGPNQPQHF
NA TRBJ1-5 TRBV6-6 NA TGTGCCAGCACCCCGACAGGACTGAATCAGCCCCAGCATTTT CASTPTGLNQPQHF
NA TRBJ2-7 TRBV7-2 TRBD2 TGTGCCAGCAGCCCGACTAGCGGCCCCTACGAGCAGTACTTC CASSPTSGPYEQYF
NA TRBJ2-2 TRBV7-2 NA TGTGCCAGCAGCCGACCCCGGGGCGCAGGTACCGGGGAGCTGTTTTTT CASSRPRGAGTGELFF
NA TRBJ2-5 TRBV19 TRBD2 TGTGCCAGTAGTTCGGGGGGGCAAGAGACCCAGTACTTC CASSSGGQETQYF
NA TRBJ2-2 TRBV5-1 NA TGCGCCAGCAGCGAAACCCTAACGGGTGTAAACACCGGGGAGCTGTTTTTT CASSETLTGVNTGELFF
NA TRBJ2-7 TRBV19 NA TGTGCCAGTAGTAGTCCGGGACTTTCCTACGAGCAGTACTTC CASSSPGLSYEQYF
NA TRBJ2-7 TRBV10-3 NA TGTGCCATCAGTGAAGATGCCGGTCGATCCTACGAGCAGTACTTC CAISEDAGRSYEQYF